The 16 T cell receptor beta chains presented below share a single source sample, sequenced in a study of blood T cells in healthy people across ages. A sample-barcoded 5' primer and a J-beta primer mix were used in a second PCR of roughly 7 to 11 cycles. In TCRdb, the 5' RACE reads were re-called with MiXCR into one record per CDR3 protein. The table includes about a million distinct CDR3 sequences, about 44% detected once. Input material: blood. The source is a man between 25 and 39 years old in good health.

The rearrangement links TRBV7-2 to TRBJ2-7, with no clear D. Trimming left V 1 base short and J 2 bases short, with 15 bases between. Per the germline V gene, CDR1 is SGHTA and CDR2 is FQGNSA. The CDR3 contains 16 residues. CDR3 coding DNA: TGTGCCAGCAGCTTAGAACTCGGCACAACCCCCTACGAGCAGTACTTC. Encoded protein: CASSLELGTTPYEQYF.

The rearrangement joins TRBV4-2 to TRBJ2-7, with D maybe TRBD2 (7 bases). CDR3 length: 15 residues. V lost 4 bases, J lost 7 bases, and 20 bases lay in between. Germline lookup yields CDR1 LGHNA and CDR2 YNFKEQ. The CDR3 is CASSPEGGAYNEQYF. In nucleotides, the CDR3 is TGTGCCAGCAGCCCGGAAGGGGGGGCCTACAATGAGCAGTACTTC.

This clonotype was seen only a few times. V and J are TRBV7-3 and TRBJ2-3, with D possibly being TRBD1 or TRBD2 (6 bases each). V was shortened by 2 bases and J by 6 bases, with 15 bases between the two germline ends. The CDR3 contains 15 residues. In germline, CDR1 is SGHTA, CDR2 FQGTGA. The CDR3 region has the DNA TGTGCCAGCAGCTTAGGGGGGCGGGGCTGGGATACGCAGTATTTT. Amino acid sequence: CASSLGGRGWDTQYF.

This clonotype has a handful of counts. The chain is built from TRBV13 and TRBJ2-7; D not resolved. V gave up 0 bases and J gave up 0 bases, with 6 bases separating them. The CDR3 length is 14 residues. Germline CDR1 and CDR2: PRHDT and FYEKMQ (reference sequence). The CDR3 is CASSLGRPSYEQYF. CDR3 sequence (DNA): TGTGCCAGCAGCTTAGGCAGGCCCTCCTACGAGCAGTACTTC.

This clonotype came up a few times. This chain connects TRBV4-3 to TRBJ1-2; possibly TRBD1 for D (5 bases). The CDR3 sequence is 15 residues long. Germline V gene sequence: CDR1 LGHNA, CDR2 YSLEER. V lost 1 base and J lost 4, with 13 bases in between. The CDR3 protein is CASSQVLRAGYGYTF. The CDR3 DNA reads TGCGCCAGCAGCCAAGTACTCAGGGCGGGCTATGGCTACACCTTC.

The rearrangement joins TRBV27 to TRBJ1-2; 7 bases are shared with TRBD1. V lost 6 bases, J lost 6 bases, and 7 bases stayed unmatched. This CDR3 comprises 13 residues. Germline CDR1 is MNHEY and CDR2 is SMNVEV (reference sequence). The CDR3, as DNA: TGTGCCAGCAGCCGCGGACAGGCTAATGGCTACACCTTC. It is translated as CASSRGQANGYTF.

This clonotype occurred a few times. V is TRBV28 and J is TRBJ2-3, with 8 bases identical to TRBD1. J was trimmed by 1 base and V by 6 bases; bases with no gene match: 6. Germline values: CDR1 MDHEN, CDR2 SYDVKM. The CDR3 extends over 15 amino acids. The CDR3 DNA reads TGTGCCAGCAGCCAACCGGGACAGGGCACAGATACGCAGTATTTT. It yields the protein CASSQPGQGTDTQYF.

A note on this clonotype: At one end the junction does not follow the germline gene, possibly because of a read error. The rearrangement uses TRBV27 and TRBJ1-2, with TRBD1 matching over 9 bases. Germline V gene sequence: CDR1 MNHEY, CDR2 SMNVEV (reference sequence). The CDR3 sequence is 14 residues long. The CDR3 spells CASSHRDRDYDYTF. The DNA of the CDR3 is TGTGCCAGCAGTCACCGGGACAGGGACTATGACTACACCTTC.

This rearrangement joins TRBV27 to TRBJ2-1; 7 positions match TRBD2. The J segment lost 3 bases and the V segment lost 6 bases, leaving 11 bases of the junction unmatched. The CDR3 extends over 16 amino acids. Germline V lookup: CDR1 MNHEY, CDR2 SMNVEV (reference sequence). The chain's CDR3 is CASSQRGGDYYNEQFF. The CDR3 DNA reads TGTGCCAGCAGCCAGAGGGGAGGGGACTACTACAATGAGCAGTTCTTC.

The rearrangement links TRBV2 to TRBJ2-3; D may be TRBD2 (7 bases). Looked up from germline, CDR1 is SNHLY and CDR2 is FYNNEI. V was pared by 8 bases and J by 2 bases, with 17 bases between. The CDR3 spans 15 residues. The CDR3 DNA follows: TGTGCCAGCCGTCGGGCGGGGGCCCTCACAGATACGCAGTATTTT. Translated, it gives CASRRAGALTDTQYF.

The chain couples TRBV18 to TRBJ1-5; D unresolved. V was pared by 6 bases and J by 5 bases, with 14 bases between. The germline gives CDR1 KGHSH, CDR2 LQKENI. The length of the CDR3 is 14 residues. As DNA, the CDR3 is TGTGCCAGCTCCGGTGGAGGGAGATATCAGCCCCAGCATTTT. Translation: CASSGGGRYQPQHF.

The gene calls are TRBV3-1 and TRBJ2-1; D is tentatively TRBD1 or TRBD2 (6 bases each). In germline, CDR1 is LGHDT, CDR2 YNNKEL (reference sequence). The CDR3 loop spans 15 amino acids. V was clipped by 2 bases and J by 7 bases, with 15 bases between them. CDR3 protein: CASSQRAGQGNEQFF. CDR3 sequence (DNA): TGTGCCAGCAGCCAACGAGCGGGTCAGGGGAATGAGCAGTTCTTC.

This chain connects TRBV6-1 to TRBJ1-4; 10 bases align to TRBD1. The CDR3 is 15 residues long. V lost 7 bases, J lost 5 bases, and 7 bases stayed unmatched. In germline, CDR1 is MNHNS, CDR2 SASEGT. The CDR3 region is CASIERDRGNEKLFF. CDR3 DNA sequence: TGTGCCAGCATCGAGCGGGACAGGGGCAATGAAAAACTGTTTTTT.

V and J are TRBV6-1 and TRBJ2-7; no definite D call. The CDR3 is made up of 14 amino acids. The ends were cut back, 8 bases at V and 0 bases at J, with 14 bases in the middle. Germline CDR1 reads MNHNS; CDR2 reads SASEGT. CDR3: CASSPGPASYEQYF. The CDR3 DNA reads TGTGCCAGCTCCCCTGGGCCAGCCTCCTACGAGCAGTACTTC.

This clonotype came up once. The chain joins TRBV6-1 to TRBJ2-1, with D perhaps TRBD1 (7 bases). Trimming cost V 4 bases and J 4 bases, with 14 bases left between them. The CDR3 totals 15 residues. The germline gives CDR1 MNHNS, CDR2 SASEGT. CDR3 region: CASSAAGQTYNEQFF. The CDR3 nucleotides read TGTGCCAGCAGTGCGGCGGGACAGACTTACAATGAGCAGTTCTTC.

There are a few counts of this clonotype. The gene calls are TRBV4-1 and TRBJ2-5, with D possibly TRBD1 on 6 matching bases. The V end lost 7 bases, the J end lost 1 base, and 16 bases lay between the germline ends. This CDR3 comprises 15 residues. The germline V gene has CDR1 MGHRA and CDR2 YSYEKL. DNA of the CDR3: TGCGCCAGCATGCCAACGCAGGGGATCCAAGAGACCCAGTACTTC. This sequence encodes CASMPTQGIQETQYF.